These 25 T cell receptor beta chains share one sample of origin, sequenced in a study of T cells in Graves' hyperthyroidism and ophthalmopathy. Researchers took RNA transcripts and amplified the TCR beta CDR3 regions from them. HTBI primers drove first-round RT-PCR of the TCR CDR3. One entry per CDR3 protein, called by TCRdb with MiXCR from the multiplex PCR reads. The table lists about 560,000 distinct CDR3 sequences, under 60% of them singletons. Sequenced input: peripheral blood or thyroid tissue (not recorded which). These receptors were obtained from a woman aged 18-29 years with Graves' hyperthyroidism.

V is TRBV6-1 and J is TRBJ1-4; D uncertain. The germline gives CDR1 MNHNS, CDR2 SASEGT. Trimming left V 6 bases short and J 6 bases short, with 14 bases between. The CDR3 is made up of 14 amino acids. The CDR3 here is CASSPDPADEKLFF. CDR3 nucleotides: TGTGCCAGCAGCCCCGACCCGGCAGATGAAAAACTGTTTTTT.

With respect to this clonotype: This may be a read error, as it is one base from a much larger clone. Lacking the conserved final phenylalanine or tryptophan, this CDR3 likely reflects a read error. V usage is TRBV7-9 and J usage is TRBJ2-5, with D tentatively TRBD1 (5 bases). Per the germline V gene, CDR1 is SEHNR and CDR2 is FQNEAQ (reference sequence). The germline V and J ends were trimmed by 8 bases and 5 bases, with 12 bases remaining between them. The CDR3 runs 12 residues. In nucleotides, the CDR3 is TGTGCCAGCTTCCGCCAGGGTGAGACCCAGTACCTC. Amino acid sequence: CASFRQGETQYL.

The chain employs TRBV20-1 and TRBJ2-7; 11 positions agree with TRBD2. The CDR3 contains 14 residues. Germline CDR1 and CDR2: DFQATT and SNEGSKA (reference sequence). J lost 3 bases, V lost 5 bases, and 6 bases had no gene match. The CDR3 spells CSAPYSGRDYEQYF. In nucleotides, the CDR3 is TGCAGTGCTCCTTATAGCGGGAGGGACTACGAGCAGTACTTC.

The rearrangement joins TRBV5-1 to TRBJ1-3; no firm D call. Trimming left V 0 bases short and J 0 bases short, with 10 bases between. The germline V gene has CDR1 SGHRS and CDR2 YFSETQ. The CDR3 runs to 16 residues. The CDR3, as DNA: TGCGCCAGCAGCTTGGCCGGACCGTACTCTGGAAACACCATATATTTT. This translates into CASSLAGPYSGNTIYF.

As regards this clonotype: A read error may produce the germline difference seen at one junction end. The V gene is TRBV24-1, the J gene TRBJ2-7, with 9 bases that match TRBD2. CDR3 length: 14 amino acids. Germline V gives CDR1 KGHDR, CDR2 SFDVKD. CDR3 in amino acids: CATRGLAGPYEQYF. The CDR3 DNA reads TGTGCTACCAGAGGGCTAGCGGGGCCCTACGAGCAGTACTTC.

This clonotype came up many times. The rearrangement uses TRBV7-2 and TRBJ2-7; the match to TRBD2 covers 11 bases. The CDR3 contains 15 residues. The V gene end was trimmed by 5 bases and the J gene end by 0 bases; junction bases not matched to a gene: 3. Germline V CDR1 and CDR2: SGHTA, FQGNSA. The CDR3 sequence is CASSQGTSGSYEQYF. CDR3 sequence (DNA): TGTGCCAGCAGCCAAGGGACTAGCGGCTCCTACGAGCAGTACTTC.

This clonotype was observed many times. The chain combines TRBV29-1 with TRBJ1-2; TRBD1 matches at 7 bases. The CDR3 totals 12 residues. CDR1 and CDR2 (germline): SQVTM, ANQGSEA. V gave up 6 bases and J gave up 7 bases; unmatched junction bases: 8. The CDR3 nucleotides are TGCAGCGTCCCGACAGGGCTCTCTGGCTACACCTTC. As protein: CSVPTGLSGYTF.

CDR3 DNA: TGTGCCAGCAGCTTAGTGGGGTTGGCCTATGGCTACACCTTC. This codes for CASSLVGLAYGYTF. The chain links TRBV7-9 to TRBJ1-2, with D unclear. With 1 base removed from V and 4 bases from J, the gap between germline ends came to 10 bases. This CDR3 has 14 amino acids. From germline, CDR1 is SEHNR and CDR2 FQNEAQ (reference sequence). Full variable domain (remainder filled in from reference TRBV7-9 and TRBJ1-2): DTGVSQNPRHKITKRGQNVTFRCDPISEHNRLYWYRQTLGQGPEFLTYFQNEAQLEKSRLLSDRFSAERPKGSFSTLEIQRTEQGDSAMYLCASSLVGLAYGYTFGSGTRLTVV.

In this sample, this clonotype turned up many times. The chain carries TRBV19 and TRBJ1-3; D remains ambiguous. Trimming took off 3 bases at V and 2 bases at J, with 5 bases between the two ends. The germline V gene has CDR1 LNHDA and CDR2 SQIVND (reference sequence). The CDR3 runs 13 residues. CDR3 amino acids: CASSIEPGNTIYF. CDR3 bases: TGTGCCAGTAGTATCGAGCCTGGAAACACCATATATTTT.

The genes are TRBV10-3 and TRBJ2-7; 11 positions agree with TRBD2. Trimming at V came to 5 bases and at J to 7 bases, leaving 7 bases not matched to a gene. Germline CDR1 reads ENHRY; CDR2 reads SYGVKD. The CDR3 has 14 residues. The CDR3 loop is CAISLAGGPREQYF. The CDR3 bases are TGTGCCATCAGTCTAGCGGGAGGTCCGAGGGAGCAGTACTTC.

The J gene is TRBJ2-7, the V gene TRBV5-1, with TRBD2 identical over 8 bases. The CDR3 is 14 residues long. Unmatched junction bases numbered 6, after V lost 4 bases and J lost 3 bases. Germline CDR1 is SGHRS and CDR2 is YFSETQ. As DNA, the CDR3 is TGCGCCAGCAGCCGTCCGGGACTAGACTACGAGCAGTACTTC. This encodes CASSRPGLDYEQYF. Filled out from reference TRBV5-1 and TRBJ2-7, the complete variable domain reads KAGVTQTPRYLIKTRGQQVTLSCSPISGHRSVSWYQQTPGQGLQFLFEYFSETQRNKGNFPGRFSGRQFSNSRSEMNVSTLELGDSALYLCASSRPGLDYEQYFGPGTRLTVT.

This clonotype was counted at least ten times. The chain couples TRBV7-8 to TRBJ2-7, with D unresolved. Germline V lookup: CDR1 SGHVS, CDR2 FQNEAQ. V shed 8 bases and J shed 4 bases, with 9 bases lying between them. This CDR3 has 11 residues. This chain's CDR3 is CASGTKYEQYF. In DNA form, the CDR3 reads TGTGCCAGCGGAACGAAGTACGAGCAGTACTTC.

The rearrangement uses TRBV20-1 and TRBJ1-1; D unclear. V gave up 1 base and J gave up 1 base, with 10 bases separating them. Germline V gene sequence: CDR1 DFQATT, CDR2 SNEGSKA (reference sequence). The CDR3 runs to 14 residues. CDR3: CSARVGLENTEAFF. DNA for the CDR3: TGCAGTGCTAGAGTAGGACTTGAGAACACTGAAGCTTTCTTT.

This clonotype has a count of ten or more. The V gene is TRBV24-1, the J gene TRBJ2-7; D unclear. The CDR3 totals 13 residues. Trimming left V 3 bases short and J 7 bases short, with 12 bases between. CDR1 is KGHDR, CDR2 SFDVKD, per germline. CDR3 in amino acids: CATSDRAFGEQYF. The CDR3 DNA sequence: TGTGCCACCAGTGATCGAGCATTTGGGGAGCAGTACTTC.

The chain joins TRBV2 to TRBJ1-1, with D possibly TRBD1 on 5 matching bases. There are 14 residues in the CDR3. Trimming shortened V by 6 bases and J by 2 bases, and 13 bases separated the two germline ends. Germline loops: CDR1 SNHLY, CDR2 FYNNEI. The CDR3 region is CASRGGVLNTEAFF. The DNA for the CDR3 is TGTGCCAGCAGGGGGGGAGTACTAAACACTGAAGCTTTCTTT. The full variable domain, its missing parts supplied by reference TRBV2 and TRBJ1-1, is EPEVTQTPSHQVTQMGQEVILRCVPISNHLYFYWYRQILGQKVEFLVSFYNNEISEKSEIFDDQFSVERPDGSNFTLKIRSTKLEDSAMYFCASRGGVLNTEAFFGQGTRLTVV.

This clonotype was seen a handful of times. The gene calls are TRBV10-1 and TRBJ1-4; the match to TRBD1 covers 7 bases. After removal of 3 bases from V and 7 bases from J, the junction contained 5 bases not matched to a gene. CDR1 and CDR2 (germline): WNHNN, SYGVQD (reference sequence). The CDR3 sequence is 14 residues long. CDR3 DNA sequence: TGCGCCAGCAGTGACCAACAGGGGCCTGAAAAACTGTTTTTT. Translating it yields CASSDQQGPEKLFF.

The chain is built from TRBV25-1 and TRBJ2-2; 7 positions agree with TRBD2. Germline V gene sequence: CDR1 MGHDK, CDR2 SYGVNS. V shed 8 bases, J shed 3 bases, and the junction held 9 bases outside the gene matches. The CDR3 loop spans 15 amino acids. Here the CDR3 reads CASVREGSYTGELFF. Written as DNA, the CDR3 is TGTGCCAGCGTAAGGGAGGGGTCATACACCGGGGAGCTGTTTTTT.

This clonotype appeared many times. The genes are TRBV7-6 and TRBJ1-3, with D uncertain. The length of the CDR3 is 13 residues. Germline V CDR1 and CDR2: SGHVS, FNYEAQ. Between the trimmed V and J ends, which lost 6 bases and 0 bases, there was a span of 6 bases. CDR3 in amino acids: CASRESSGNTIYF. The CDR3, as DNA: TGTGCCAGCAGAGAAAGCTCTGGAAACACCATATATTTT.

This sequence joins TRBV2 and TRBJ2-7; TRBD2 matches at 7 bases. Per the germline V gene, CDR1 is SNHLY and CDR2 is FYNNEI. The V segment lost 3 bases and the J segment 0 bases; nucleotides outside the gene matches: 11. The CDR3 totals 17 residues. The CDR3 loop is CASSDLLTSPSSYEQYF. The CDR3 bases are TGTGCCAGCAGTGATTTATTGACTAGCCCCAGCTCCTACGAGCAGTACTTC.

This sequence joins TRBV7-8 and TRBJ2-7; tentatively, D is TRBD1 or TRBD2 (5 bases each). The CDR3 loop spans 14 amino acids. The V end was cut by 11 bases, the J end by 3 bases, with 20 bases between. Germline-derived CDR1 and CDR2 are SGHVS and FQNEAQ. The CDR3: CAGTLWGSSYEQYF. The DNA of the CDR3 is TGTGCCGGCACCCTGTGGGGGAGTAGCTACGAGCAGTACTTC.

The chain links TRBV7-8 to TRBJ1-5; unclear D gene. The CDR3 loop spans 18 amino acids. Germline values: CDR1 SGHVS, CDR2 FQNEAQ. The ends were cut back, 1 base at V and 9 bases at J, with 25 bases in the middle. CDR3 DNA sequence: TGTGCCAGCAGCTTAGAGGCTAGCGGCCTTGGCGGGGAGTGGCCCCAGCATTTT. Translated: CASSLEASGLGGEWPQHF.

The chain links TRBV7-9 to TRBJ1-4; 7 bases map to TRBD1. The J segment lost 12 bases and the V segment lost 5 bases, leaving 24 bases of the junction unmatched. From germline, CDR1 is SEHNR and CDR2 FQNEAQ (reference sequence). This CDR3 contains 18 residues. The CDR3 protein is CASSRRPKMGQGELELFF. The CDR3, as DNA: TGTGCCAGCAGCCGGAGACCGAAGATGGGGCAGGGGGAATTGGAACTGTTTTTT.

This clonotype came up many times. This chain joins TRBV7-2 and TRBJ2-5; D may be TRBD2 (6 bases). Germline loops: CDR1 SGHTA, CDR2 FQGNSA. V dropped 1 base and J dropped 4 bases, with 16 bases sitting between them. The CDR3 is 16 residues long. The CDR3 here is CASSLVAGSGPETQYF. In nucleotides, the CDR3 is TGTGCCAGCAGCTTAGTTGCCGGGAGTGGGCCAGAGACCCAGTACTTC. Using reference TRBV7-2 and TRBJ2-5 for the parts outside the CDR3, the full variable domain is GAGVSQSPSNKVTEKGKDVELRCDPISGHTALYWYRQSLGQGLEFLIYFQGNSAPDKSGLPSDRFSAERTGGSVSTLTIQRTQQEDSAVYLCASSLVAGSGPETQYFGPGTRLLVL.

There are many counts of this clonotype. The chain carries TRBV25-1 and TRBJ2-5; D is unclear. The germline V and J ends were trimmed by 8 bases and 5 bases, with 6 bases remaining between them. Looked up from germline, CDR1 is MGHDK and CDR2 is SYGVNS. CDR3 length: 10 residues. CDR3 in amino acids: CASAGETQYF. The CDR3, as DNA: TGTGCCAGCGCTGGGGAGACCCAGTACTTC. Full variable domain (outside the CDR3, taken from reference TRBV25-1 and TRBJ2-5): EADIYQTPRYLVIGTGKKITLECSQTMGHDKMYWYQQDPGMELHLIHYSYGVNSTEKGDLSSESTVSRIRTEHFPLTLESARPSHTSQYLCASAGETQYFGPGTRLLVL.

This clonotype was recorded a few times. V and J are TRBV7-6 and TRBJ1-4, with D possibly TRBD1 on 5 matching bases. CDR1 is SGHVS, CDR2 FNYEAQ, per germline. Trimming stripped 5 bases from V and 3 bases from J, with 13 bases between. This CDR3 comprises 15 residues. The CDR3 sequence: CASSLQGAANEKLFF. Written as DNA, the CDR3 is TGTGCCAGCAGCCTCCAGGGAGCGGCTAATGAAAAACTGTTTTTT. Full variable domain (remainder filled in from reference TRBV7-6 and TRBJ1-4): GAGVSQSPRYKVTKRGQDVALRCDPISGHVSLYWYRQALGQGPEFLTYFNYEAQQDKSGLPNDRFSAERPEGSISTLTIQRTEQRDSAMYRCASSLQGAANEKLFFGSGTQLSVL.